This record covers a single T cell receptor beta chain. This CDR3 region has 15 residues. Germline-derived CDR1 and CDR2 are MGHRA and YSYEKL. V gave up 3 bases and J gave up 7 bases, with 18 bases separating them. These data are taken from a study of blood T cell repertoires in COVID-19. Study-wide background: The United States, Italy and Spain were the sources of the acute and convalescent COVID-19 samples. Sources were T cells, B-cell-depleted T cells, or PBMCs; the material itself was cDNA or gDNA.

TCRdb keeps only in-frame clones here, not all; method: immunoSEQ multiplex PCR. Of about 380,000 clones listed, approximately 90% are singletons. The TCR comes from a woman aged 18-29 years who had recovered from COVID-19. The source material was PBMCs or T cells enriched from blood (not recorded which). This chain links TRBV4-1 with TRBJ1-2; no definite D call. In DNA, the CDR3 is TGCGCCAGCAGCCAGGTACCGGGAGACCAACGTGGCTACACCTTC. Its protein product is CASSQVPGDQRGYTF.